One sample yielded the 6 T cell receptor beta chains listed below, sequenced in a study of patients and donors after allogeneic stem cell transplantation. MiXCR, applied by TCRdb to the RT-PCR reads, yields one record per CDR3 protein. The sample contains about 960,000 distinct CDR3 sequences, approximately 19% of which appear only once. The sequenced sample consisted of blood, either unsorted or a sorted T cell fraction (not recorded which). The origin of the receptors is a human donor who was either an allogeneic HSCT recipient or a stem cell or donor lymphocyte infusion donor (not recorded which). It is not recorded whose cells these are; they may come from a transplant donor.

This clonotype was found a few times. The rearrangement joins TRBV10-3 to TRBJ2-7; D is ambiguous. The CDR3 has 15 amino acids. V was trimmed by 0 bases and J by 3 bases, leaving 12 bases between them. Germline values: CDR1 ENHRY, CDR2 SYGVKD. The CDR3 DNA follows: TGTGCCATCAGTGAGTCGCAACAGAAAAACTACGAGCAGTACTTC. Translated: CAISESQQKNYEQYF.

The chain has TRBV7-9 and TRBJ1-2; D is unresolved. Germline values: CDR1 SEHNR, CDR2 FQNEAQ (reference sequence). With 0 bases removed from V and 2 bases from J, the gap between germline ends came to 13 bases. The CDR3 runs 16 residues. CDR3 protein: CASSLAWRAENYGYTF. CDR3 sequence (DNA): TGTGCCAGCAGCTTAGCGTGGCGGGCAGAAAACTATGGCTACACCTTC.

This clonotype was counted only a few times. The chain carries TRBV24-1 and TRBJ2-3; 10 nucleotides line up with TRBD1. V trimming: 3 bases; J trimming: 2 bases; junction bases outside the gene matches: 10. The CDR3 is 18 amino acids. Germline CDR1 is KGHDR and CDR2 is SFDVKD. This CDR3 is CATSDPSRTGGNTDTQYF. Here the CDR3 DNA reads TGTGCCACCAGTGATCCCTCCCGGACAGGGGGGAACACAGATACGCAGTATTTT.

This clonotype was detected many times. V and J are TRBV12-3 or TRBV12-4 and TRBJ2-2, with TRBD2 matching 9 bases. The CDR3 consists of 16 residues. V was clipped by 4 bases and J by 4 bases; unmatched bases: 7. CDR3 protein: CASSSTAGGLTGELFF. DNA of the CDR3: TGTGCCAGCAGTTCTACGGCGGGGGGGCTCACCGGGGAGCTGTTTTTT.

The chain uses TRBV5-1 and TRBJ2-1; D is unresolved. This CDR3 comprises 15 residues. CDR1 is SGHRS and CDR2 is YFSETQ in the germline V gene. Trimming took 4 bases from V and 5 from J, leaving 16 bases between them. This CDR3 is CASSPERAIDNEQFF. DNA of the CDR3: TGCGCCAGCAGCCCGGAGCGAGCTATCGACAATGAGCAGTTCTTC. Variable domain in full (rest from reference TRBV5-1 and TRBJ2-1): KAGVTQTPRYLIKTRGQQVTLSCSPISGHRSVSWYQQTPGQGLQFLFEYFSETQRNKGNFPGRFSGRQFSNSRSEMNVSTLELGDSALYLCASSPERAIDNEQFFGPGTRLTVL.

The rearrangement links TRBV4-3 to TRBJ1-1, with D unresolved. The germline V gene has CDR1 LGHNA and CDR2 YSLEER. V was pared by 1 base and J by 4 bases, with 7 bases between. The CDR3 has 13 amino acids. CDR3 region: CASSQALGTEAFF. Here the CDR3 DNA reads TGCGCCAGCAGCCAAGCATTGGGCACTGAAGCTTTCTTT.